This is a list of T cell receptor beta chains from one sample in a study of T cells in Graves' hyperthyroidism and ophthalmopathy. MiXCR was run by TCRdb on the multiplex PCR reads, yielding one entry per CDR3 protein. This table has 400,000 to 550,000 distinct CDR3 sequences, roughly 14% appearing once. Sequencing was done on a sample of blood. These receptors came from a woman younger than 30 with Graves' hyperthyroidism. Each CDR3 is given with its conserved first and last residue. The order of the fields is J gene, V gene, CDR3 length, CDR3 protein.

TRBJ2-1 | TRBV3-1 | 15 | CASSRLGTSGYEQFF
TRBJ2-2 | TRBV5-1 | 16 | CASSGGDYDLTGELFF
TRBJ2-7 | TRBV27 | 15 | CASSSVREGPYEQYF
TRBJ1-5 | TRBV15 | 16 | CATSRRARASNQPQHF
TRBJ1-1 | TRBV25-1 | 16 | CASSELGDKMNTEAFF
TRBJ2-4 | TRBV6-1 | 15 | CASSQGYLAKNIQYF
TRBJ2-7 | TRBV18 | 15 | CASSSRDRFRYEQYF
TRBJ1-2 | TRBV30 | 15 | CAWSVLIVVKDGYTF
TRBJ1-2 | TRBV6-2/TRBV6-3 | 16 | CASKSGWGWIGEGYTF
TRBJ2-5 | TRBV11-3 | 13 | CASSFEFGETQYF
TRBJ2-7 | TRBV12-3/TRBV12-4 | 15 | CASSLDAVGSYEQYF
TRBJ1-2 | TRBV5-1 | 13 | CASSLARGWGYTF
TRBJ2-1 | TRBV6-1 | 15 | CASRSGTSGFNEQFF
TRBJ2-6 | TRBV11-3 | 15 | CASSHRVPGANVLTF
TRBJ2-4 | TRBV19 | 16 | CASSIEGTLAKNIQYF
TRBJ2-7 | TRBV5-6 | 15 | CASSLDLTSSHEQYF
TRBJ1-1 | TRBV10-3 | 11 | CAISESGEAFF
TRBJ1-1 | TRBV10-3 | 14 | CAISSREVSTEAFF
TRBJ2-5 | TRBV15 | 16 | CATSSRPRTGGGTQYF
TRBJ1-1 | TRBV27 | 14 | CASSFSRANTEAFF
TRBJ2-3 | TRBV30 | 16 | CAWSPPLRRGADTQYF
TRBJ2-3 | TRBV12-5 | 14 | CASGLVTVFNTQYF
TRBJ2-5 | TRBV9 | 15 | CASSPGLAGGRRQYF
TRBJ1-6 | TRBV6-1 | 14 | CASRQGQGHSPLHF
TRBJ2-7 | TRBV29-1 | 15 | CSVEEPSSNSYEQYF
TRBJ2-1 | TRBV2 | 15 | CASSERDRGYNEQFF
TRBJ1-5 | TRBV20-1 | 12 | CSALRGDQPQHF
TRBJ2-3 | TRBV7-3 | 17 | CASSYYGTARAEDTQYF
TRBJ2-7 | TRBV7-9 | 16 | CASSLELGQGRYEQYF
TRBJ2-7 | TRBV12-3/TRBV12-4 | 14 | CASSHMASGYEQYF
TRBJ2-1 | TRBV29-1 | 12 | CSVVWGNNEQFF
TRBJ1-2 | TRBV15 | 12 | CATSVHRAGYTF
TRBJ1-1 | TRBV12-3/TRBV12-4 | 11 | CASRVSTEAFF
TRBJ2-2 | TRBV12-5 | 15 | CASGRTSGSYGELFF
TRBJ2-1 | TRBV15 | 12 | CATSNWYNEQFF
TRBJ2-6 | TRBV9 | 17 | CASSIRDSLSGANVLTF
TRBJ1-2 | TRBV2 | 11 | CASKPLYGYTF
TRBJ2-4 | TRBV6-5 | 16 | CASSYSLAGAQNIQYF
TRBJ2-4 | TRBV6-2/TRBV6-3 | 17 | CASSLGTAGTAKNIQYF
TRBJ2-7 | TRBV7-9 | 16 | CASSPPQGESSYEQYF
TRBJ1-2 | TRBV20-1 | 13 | CSARDRANYGYTF
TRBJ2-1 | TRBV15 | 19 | CATSREALGTSGRANEQLF
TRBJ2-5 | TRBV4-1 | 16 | CASSQDGGSREETQYF
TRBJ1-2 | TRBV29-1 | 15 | CSASPRGNRNYGYTF
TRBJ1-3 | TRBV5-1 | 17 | CASSLLTGSDSGNTIYF
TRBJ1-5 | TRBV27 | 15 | CASSSIRQGNQPQHF
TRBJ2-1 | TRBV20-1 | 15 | CSARPLAGRLDEQFF
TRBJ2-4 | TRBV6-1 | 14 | CASTPQGTKNIQYF
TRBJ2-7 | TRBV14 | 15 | CASSQETSGRHEQYF
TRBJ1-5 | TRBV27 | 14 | CASRPTGLGGPQHF
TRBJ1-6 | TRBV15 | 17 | CATSRASGSSYNSPLHF
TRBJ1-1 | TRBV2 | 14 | CARSYRGLNTEAFF
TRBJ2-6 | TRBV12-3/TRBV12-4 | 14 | CASSLVRFTGFLTF
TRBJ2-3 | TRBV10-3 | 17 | CAISATRLAGVSDTQYF